This T cell receptor (beta chain) was retrieved from a study of shared clonotypes between healthy human individuals. Background on the study: A couple of women and a few men aged 18 to 49 served as donors.

This table comes from immunoSEQ multiplex PCR, and its TCRdb copy is limited to in-frame clones, with some not included. The table has about 520,000 clones, roughly 95% seen once. Germline V lookup: CDR1 SNHLY, CDR2 FYNNEI. The CDR3 covers 14 residues. V gave up 7 bases and J gave up 0 bases, with 12 bases separating them. V usage is TRBV2 and J usage is TRBJ1-1, with D perhaps matching TRBD1 (5 bases). This clonotype was obtained from a woman aged 25 to 39 in good health. Material: naive CD4+ T cells sorted from blood. The subset denotes: CD45RA+ positively selected. In DNA, the CDR3 is TGTGCCAGCAAAAGACGGGACTTGAACACTGAAGCTTTCTTT. It encodes CASKRRDLNTEAFF.